Below, 10 T cell receptor beta chains from the same sample are listed, as sequenced in a study of blood T cell repertoires in COVID-19. Sequencing used immunoSEQ multiplex PCR; TCRdb keeps in-frame clones, though not all of them. The table includes over 200,000 clones, around nine tenths detected once. The sequenced material came from peripheral blood. These receptors originate from a woman aged 60-75 years with acute or convalescent COVID-19.

The chain uses TRBV2 and TRBJ1-5; no firm D call. CDR3 length: 14 amino acids. Germline V CDR1 and CDR2: SNHLY, FYNNEI. Between the trimmed V and J ends, which lost 6 bases and 4 bases, there was a span of 13 bases. This chain's CDR3 is CASRFDNANQPQHF. CDR3 sequence (DNA): TGTGCCAGCAGGTTTGACAATGCGAATCAGCCCCAGCATTTT.

This chain connects TRBV9 to TRBJ2-1, with TRBD1 identical over 7 bases. Trimming took 4 bases from V and 5 from J; bases not matched to a gene: 9. Germline lookup yields CDR1 SGDLS and CDR2 YYNGEE. There are 15 residues in the CDR3. The CDR3: CASSTTGTDNNEQFF. CDR3 sequence (DNA): TGTGCCAGCAGCACGACCGGGACAGATAACAATGAGCAGTTCTTC.

The chain joins TRBV7-9 to TRBJ1-2, with D perhaps TRBD1 (5 bases). The germline V gene has CDR1 SEHNR and CDR2 FQNEAQ (reference sequence). V dropped 1 base and J dropped 4 bases, with 10 bases sitting between them. The CDR3 spans 14 residues. The CDR3 is CASSLDQGPYGYTF. The CDR3 DNA reads TGTGCCAGCAGCTTAGACCAGGGCCCCTATGGCTACACCTTC.

The chain recombines TRBV27 with TRBJ1-6; D possibly corresponds to TRBD1 (5 bases). V was cut by 4 bases and J by 0 bases, with 13 bases left in between. CDR1 MNHEY and CDR2 SMNVEV come from the germline V gene (reference sequence). CDR3 length equals 17 residues. The CDR3 bases are TGTGCCAGCAGTTCTGGAAGGGGAAGCTCCTATAATTCACCCCTCCACTTT. This codes for CASSSGRGSSYNSPLHF.

V usage is TRBV19 and J usage is TRBJ1-6; TRBD1 agrees at 11 bases. Germline V lookup: CDR1 LNHDA, CDR2 SQIVND (reference sequence). This CDR3 region has 18 residues. After removal of 4 bases from V and 7 bases from J, the junction contained 12 bases not matched to a gene. CDR3 amino acids: CASSTHRTGGLGNSPLHF. The CDR3 coding sequence is TGTGCCAGTAGTACCCACAGGACAGGGGGCTTGGGGAATTCACCCCTCCACTTT. The complete variable domain, with remaining parts taken from reference TRBV19 and TRBJ1-6, reads DGGITQSPKYLFRKEGQNVTLSCEQNLNHDAMYWYRQDPGQGLRLIYYSQIVNDFQKGDIAEGYSVSREKKESFPLTVTSAQKNPTAFYLCASSTHRTGGLGNSPLHFGNGTRLTVT.

V usage is TRBV7-2 and J usage is TRBJ1-2; TRBD1 aligns across 7 bases. Germline V gives CDR1 SGHTA, CDR2 FQGNSA. This CDR3 is built from 16 residues. V was pared by 0 bases and J by 8 bases, with 12 bases of the junction left unmatched. The CDR3 bases are TGTGCCAGCAGCTTAGCAGGTCTTTACAGGGGTACGGGCTACACCTTC. It encodes CASSLAGLYRGTGYTF.

V usage is TRBV7-9 and J usage is TRBJ1-1; TRBD1 aligns across 9 bases. Per the germline V gene, CDR1 is SEHNR and CDR2 is FQNEAQ (reference sequence). The CDR3 spans 15 residues. V trimming: 5 bases; J trimming: 5 bases; junction bases outside the gene matches: 9. The CDR3 is CASSPQTGGRTEAFF. CDR3 in DNA: TGTGCCAGCAGCCCACAAACAGGGGGCAGGACTGAAGCTTTCTTT.

The V call is TRBV9, the J call TRBJ2-3; D is ambiguous. Trimming pared 4 bases from V and 0 bases from J, leaving 15 bases between. Germline V gene lookup returns CDR1 SGDLS and CDR2 YYNGEE. The CDR3 runs 16 residues. CDR3 amino acids: CASSRVPLTSTDTQYF. In nucleotides, the CDR3 is TGTGCCAGCAGCCGAGTCCCCCTTACTAGCACAGATACGCAGTATTTT.

The rearrangement links TRBV18 to TRBJ2-1; TRBD2 matches at 13 bases. Germline V gene sequence: CDR1 KGHSH, CDR2 LQKENI. V gave up 3 bases and J gave up 6 bases; unmatched junction bases: 8. The CDR3 is made up of 17 amino acids. CDR3: CASSPLTGLAGSNEQFF. Here the CDR3 DNA reads TGTGCCAGCTCACCCCTCACGGGACTAGCGGGGTCCAATGAGCAGTTCTTC.

The chain has TRBV9 and TRBJ1-1, with D perhaps TRBD1 (5 bases). The CDR3 sequence is 14 residues long. V was clipped by 7 bases and J by 6 bases, with 19 bases between them. CDR1 and CDR2 (germline): SGDLS, YYNGEE. Here the CDR3 DNA reads TGTGCCAGCGAGAGAGGGAGCGGGGGGTCTGAAGCTTTCTTT. Amino acid sequence: CASERGSGGSEAFF.